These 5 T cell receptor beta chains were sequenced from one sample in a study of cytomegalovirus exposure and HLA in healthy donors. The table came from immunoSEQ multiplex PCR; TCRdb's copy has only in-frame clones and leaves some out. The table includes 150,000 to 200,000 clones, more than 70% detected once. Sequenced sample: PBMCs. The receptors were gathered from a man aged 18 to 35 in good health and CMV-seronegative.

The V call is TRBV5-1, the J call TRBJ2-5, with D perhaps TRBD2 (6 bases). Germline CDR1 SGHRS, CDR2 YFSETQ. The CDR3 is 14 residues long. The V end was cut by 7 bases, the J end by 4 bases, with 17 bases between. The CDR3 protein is CASRGSSTGETQYF. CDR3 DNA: TGCGCCAGCCGGGGGTCTTCCACGGGAGAGACCCAGTACTTC.

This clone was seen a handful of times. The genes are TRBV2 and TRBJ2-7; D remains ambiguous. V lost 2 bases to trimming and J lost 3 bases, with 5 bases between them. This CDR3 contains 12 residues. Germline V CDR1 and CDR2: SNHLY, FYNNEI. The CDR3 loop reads CASSETVYEQYV. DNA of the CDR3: TGTGCCAGCAGTGAAACAGTCTACGAGCAGTACGTC.

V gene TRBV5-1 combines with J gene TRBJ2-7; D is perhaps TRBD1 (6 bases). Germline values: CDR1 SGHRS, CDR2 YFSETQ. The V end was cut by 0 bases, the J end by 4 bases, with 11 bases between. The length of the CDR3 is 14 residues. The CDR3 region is CASSLGTEGYEQYF. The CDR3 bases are TGCGCCAGCAGCTTGGGGACAGAAGGGTACGAGCAGTACTTC.

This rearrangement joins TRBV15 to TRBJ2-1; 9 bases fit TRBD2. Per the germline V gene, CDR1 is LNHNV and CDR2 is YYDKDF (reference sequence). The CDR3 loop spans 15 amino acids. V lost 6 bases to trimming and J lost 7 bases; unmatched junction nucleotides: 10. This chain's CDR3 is CATRDLGTSSNEQFF. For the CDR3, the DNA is TGTGCCACCAGAGACCTCGGGACTAGCTCGAATGAGCAGTTCTTC.

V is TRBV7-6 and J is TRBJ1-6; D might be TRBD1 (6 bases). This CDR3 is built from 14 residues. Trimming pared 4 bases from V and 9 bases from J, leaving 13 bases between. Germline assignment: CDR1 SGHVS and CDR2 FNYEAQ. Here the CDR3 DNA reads TGTGCCAGCAGCTACAGGGAGAGGAGTTCACCCCTCCACTTT. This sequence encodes CASSYRERSSPLHF.